The 32 T cell receptor beta chains below were found in one sample sequenced in a study of CD8+ T cells in alopecia areata. This sample's treatment: oral pan-JAK inhibitor, 5-10 mg twice daily. cDNA serving as the sequencing template came from extracted, reverse transcribed RNA. The repertoire was sequenced with immunoSEQ multiplex PCR; TCRdb's copy has only in-frame clones and lacks some. Among about 180,000 clones, about half were seen once, and the ten largest hold roughly a tenth. The sample consisted of CD8+ T cells sorted from blood, taken at approximately week 51, from a patient treated with tofacitinib. The receptors here all came from a human donor with alopecia areata.

The CDR3 DNA is TGTGCCAGCAGCCAAGATGGTGGGGAAGCTTTCTTT. The encoded protein is CASSQDGGEAFF. The V call is TRBV14, the J call TRBJ1-1; D gene ambiguous. Germline values: CDR1 SGHDN, CDR2 FVKESK. The CDR3 is 12 residues long. V dropped 0 bases and J dropped 8 bases, with 7 bases sitting between them.

This sequence joins TRBV15 and TRBJ1-5; the D is unclear. This CDR3 is built from 15 residues. Trimming left V 5 bases short and J 0 bases short, with 11 bases between. The germline V gene has CDR1 LNHNV and CDR2 YYDKDF (reference sequence). The CDR3 region is CATSGGIYSNQPQHF. DNA for the CDR3: TGTGCCACCAGCGGAGGGATTTATAGCAATCAGCCCCAGCATTTT.

This clone turned up a few times. The chain employs TRBV10-1 and TRBJ2-2, with 7 bases that match TRBD2. Germline CDR1 WNHNN, CDR2 SYGVQD (reference sequence). This CDR3 is 17 amino acids long. Trimming at V came to 4 bases and at J to 0 bases, leaving 8 bases not matched to a gene. The CDR3 bases are TGCGCCAGCAGTGGCAAGCGGGGCCCTGCGAACACCGGGGAGCTGTTTTTT. Encoded protein: CASSGKRGPANTGELFF.

The chain uses TRBV7-9 and TRBJ1-1; the D gene is possibly TRBD1 (5 bases). The V gene lost 2 bases and the J gene lost 0 bases, with 19 bases spanning the gap. Germline V gene data show CDR1 as SEHNR and CDR2 as FQNEAQ (reference sequence). The CDR3 is 18 amino acids. As DNA, the CDR3 is TGTGCCAGCAGCTTACCGATCGGACACGGCCTTATGAACACTGAAGCTTTCTTT. Its protein is CASSLPIGHGLMNTEAFF.

V gene TRBV6-1 combines with J gene TRBJ2-7; 7 nucleotides line up with TRBD1. Germline assignment: CDR1 MNHNS and CDR2 SASEGT. V was clipped by 6 bases and J by 0 bases; unmatched bases: 5. There are 14 residues in the CDR3. The CDR3 is CASREQGSSYEQYF. CDR3 nucleotide sequence: TGTGCCAGCAGGGAACAGGGGAGCTCCTACGAGCAGTACTTC.

This chain joins TRBV5-1 and TRBJ2-3; D may correspond to TRBD1 or TRBD2 (5 bases each). In germline, CDR1 is SGHRS, CDR2 YFSETQ. Trimming left V 0 bases short and J 8 bases short, with 16 bases between. The length of the CDR3 is 15 residues. CDR3 region: CASSLAMGESGTQYF. The CDR3 nucleotides read TGCGCCAGCAGCTTGGCCATGGGGGAGTCCGGTACGCAGTATTTT.

This chain connects TRBV4-1 to TRBJ2-1, with D maybe TRBD1 (6 bases). Per germline, CDR1 MGHRA and CDR2 YSYEKL. This CDR3 region has 14 residues. The ends were cut back, 0 bases at V and 4 bases at J, with 7 bases in the middle. CDR3: CASSQEDSYNEQFF. The CDR3, as DNA: TGCGCCAGCAGCCAAGAGGACAGTTACAATGAGCAGTTCTTC.

This clone was found many times. V and J are TRBV27 and TRBJ2-3; 7 positions agree with TRBD2. V lost 3 bases to trimming and J lost 3 bases; unmatched junction nucleotides: 3. CDR1 is MNHEY, CDR2 SMNVEV, per germline (reference sequence). The CDR3 sequence is 14 residues long. The CDR3, as DNA: TGTGCCAGCAGTTTGTTCGGGGGGACAGATACGCAGTATTTT. Translation gives CASSLFGGTDTQYF.

The gene calls are TRBV20-1 and TRBJ1-2, with D uncertain. The CDR3 runs 11 residues. Germline V CDR1 and CDR2: DFQATT, SNEGSKA (reference sequence). V lost 4 bases, J lost 4 bases, and 7 bases lay in between. CDR3 sequence: CSATNAYGYTF. CDR3 in DNA: TGCAGTGCTACCAACGCCTATGGCTACACCTTC.

This chain uses TRBV28 with TRBJ1-5; 11 nucleotides match TRBD1. Germline V gives CDR1 MDHEN, CDR2 SYDVKM. Unmatched junction bases numbered 8, after V lost 6 bases and J lost 7 bases. The CDR3 extends over 15 amino acids. In DNA form, the CDR3 reads TGTGCCAGCAGCCCCGGACAGGGGGCCGGGCAGCCCCAGCATTTT. It yields the protein CASSPGQGAGQPQHF.

About this clone itself: Other DNA sequences in the sample encode the same CDR3. The chain is built from TRBV5-1 and TRBJ2-7; D not certain. CDR1 and CDR2 (germline): SGHRS, YFSETQ. This CDR3 is 12 amino acids long. Trimming cost V 3 bases and J 0 bases, with 4 bases left between them. The CDR3 DNA reads TGCGCCAGCAGCTCGAGCTCCTACGAGCAGTACTTC. It specifies CASSSSSYEQYF. The variable domain in full, with the rest retrieved from reference TRBV5-1 and TRBJ2-7, is KAGVTQTPRYLIKTRGQQVTLSCSPISGHRSVSWYQQTPGQGLQFLFEYFSETQRNKGNFPGRFSGRQFSNSRSEMNVSTLELGDSALYLCASSSSSYEQYFGPGTRLTVT.

This chain links TRBV5-1 with TRBJ1-4; tentative D call: TRBD1 (6 bases). Looked up from germline, CDR1 is SGHRS and CDR2 is YFSETQ. V was cut by 4 bases and J by 7 bases, with 17 bases left in between. CDR3 length: 15 amino acids. The CDR3: CASSPTPDSGEKLFF. Here the CDR3 DNA reads TGCGCCAGCAGCCCAACCCCGGACAGTGGTGAAAAACTGTTTTTT.

The CDR3 region has the DNA TGTGCCAGCAGCTTAGCGTCAGGGGGCGTTTCACCCCTCCACTTT. Protein: CASSLASGGVSPLHF. The chain links TRBV7-2 to TRBJ1-6; 8 nucleotides match TRBD1. Germline values: CDR1 SGHTA, CDR2 FQGNSA. This CDR3 has 15 amino acids. V trimming: 0 bases; J trimming: 9 bases; junction bases outside the gene matches: 4. Full variable domain (rest looked up from reference TRBV7-2 and TRBJ1-6): GAGVSQSPSNKVTEKGKDVELRCDPISGHTALYWYRQSLGQGLEFLIYFQGNSAPDKSGLPSDRFSAERTGGSVSTLTIQRTQQEDSAVYLCASSLASGGVSPLHFGNGTRLTVT.

The chain has TRBV7-9 and TRBJ1-2; D is unresolved. Trimming stripped 3 bases from V and 6 bases from J, with 8 bases between. Germline CDR1 is SEHNR and CDR2 is FQNEAQ (reference sequence). The CDR3 runs to 12 residues. Here the CDR3 DNA reads TGTGCCAGCAGCTTCGACACGGATGGCTACACCTTC. It translates to CASSFDTDGYTF.

The chain links TRBV6-5 to TRBJ2-5, with D tentatively TRBD1 (6 bases). The DNA end is more similar to TRBJ2-7, so the J call may be wrong. The germline CDR1 and CDR2 sequences are MNHEY and SVGAGI. The length of the CDR3 is 16 residues. The CDR3 here is CASSYADSEGSYEQYF. CDR3 DNA sequence: TGTGCCAGCAGTTATGCGGACAGCGAAGGCTCCTACGAGCAGTACTTC.

The V and J genes are TRBV7-9 and TRBJ2-1, with 8 bases matching TRBD2. V lost 9 bases, J lost 0 bases, and 4 bases stayed unmatched. CDR3 size: 14 residues. Germline CDR1 SEHNR, CDR2 FQNEAQ (reference sequence). The CDR3, as DNA: TGTGCCAGTGTTAGCGGGGTCTCCTACAATGAGCAGTTCTTC. Its translation is CASVSGVSYNEQFF.

The chain joins TRBV29-1 to TRBJ2-3; 9 bases line up with TRBD1. CDR3 size: 16 residues. Per germline, CDR1 SQVTM and CDR2 ANQGSEA. V lost 3 bases to trimming and J lost 4 bases; unmatched junction nucleotides: 11. The CDR3 DNA sequence: TGCAGCGTTGACGGGACAGGGATCGGCTTCCCAGATACGCAGTATTTT. The encoded protein is CSVDGTGIGFPDTQYF.

The chain has TRBV4-1 and TRBJ1-1; 7 bases map to TRBD1. This CDR3 has 14 amino acids. Germline lookup yields CDR1 MGHRA and CDR2 YSYEKL. The V and J ends lost 4 bases and 6 bases, in that order; junction bases with no gene match: 8. CDR3 loop: CASSPRQGHSEAFF. The CDR3 region has the DNA TGCGCCAGCAGCCCACGACAGGGTCACTCTGAAGCTTTCTTT.

On this clone: Distinct nucleotide sequences in the sample also encode this CDR3. The chain recombines TRBV7-2 with TRBJ2-5; D is unresolved. The CDR3 runs to 13 residues. Trimming took off 3 bases at V and 4 bases at J, with 9 bases between the two ends. Germline V gives CDR1 SGHTA, CDR2 FQGNSA. In nucleotides, the CDR3 is TGTGCCAGCAGCTTGAGCCTCGGAGAGACCCAGTACTTC. Translation gives CASSLSLGETQYF.

This clone has a handful of counts. The chain joins TRBV10-3 to TRBJ1-2; tentative D call: TRBD1 (6 bases). The CDR3 has 15 residues. Per the germline V gene, CDR1 is ENHRY and CDR2 is SYGVKD. Trimming shortened V by 0 bases and J by 5 bases, and 13 bases separated the two germline ends. CDR3 sequence: CAISESVAGEYGYTF. CDR3 sequence (DNA): TGTGCCATCAGTGAGTCGGTGGCAGGGGAGTATGGCTACACCTTC.

The gene calls are TRBV7-9 and TRBJ2-5; unclear D gene. The CDR3 spans 13 residues. Germline-derived CDR1 and CDR2 are SEHNR and FQNEAQ (reference sequence). The V and J ends lost 3 bases and 5 bases respectively, with 10 bases between them. The CDR3 region is CASSLGLEETQYF. DNA for the CDR3: TGTGCCAGCAGCTTGGGGTTGGAGGAGACCCAGTACTTC.

Only a few counts were recorded for this clone. The rearrangement uses TRBV30 and TRBJ2-7, with 7 bases identical to TRBD1. The V segment lost 4 bases and the J segment 3 bases; nucleotides outside the gene matches: 9. From germline, CDR1 is GTSNPN and CDR2 SVGIG (reference sequence). The CDR3 length is 14 residues. The chain's CDR3 is CAWKGTETYYEQYF. CDR3 nucleotides: TGTGCCTGGAAAGGGACAGAAACCTACTACGAGCAGTACTTC.

V and J are TRBV30 and TRBJ1-2; no clear D. V lost 2 bases and J lost 7, with 11 bases in between. In germline, CDR1 is GTSNPN, CDR2 SVGIG (reference sequence). The length of the CDR3 is 12 residues. The CDR3 region is CAWSLPPAGYTF. The CDR3 DNA reads as TGTGCCTGGAGTCTACCCCCTGCTGGCTACACCTTC.

The table lists this clone with a few counts. CDR3 bases: TGTGCCACCAGCAGACCGGGCCGGGAGACCCAGTACTTC. The encoded protein is CATSRPGRETQYF. The chain recombines TRBV15 with TRBJ2-5; the D is unclear. Trimming took 2 bases from V and 5 from J, leaving 9 bases between them. CDR3 length: 13 amino acids. CDR1 and CDR2 (germline): LNHNV, YYDKDF (reference sequence).

The chain links TRBV27 to TRBJ2-1, with D perhaps assigned TRBD1 or TRBD2 (6 bases each). V lost 3 bases and J lost 7, with 13 bases in between. This CDR3 is built from 14 residues. Looked up from germline, CDR1 is MNHEY and CDR2 is SMNVEV (reference sequence). This CDR3 reads CASSFSGAVNEQFF. Here the CDR3 DNA reads TGTGCCAGCAGTTTTTCGGGGGCCGTGAATGAGCAGTTCTTC.

This clone was recorded a few times. The gene calls are TRBV2 and TRBJ2-1, with a possible D match to TRBD2 (7 bases). CDR1 is SNHLY, CDR2 FYNNEI, per germline. V dropped 3 bases and J dropped 6 bases, with 18 bases sitting between them. The CDR3 length is 16 residues. CDR3 sequence reads: CASSEFGGGGVNEQFF. DNA for the CDR3: TGTGCCAGCAGTGAGTTTGGGGGGGGCGGCGTCAATGAGCAGTTCTTC. Drawing the rest from reference TRBV2 and TRBJ2-1, the complete variable domain is EPEVTQTPSHQVTQMGQEVILRCVPISNHLYFYWYRQILGQKVEFLVSFYNNEISEKSEIFDDQFSVERPDGSNFTLKIRSTKLEDSAMYFCASSEFGGGGVNEQFFGPGTRLTVL.

This sequence joins TRBV7-9 and TRBJ1-5; D remains ambiguous. CDR1 and CDR2 (germline): SEHNR, FQNEAQ (reference sequence). The CDR3 has 13 residues. Deletions cut 1 base from V and 7 bases from J, with 8 bases between. The chain's CDR3 is CASSLGVAQPQHF. CDR3 nucleotide sequence: TGTGCCAGCAGCTTAGGCGTCGCGCAGCCCCAGCATTTT.

V is TRBV4-3 and J is TRBJ2-2; D gene unclear. Looked up from germline, CDR1 is LGHNA and CDR2 is YSLEER. Trimming stripped 5 bases from V and 0 bases from J, with 4 bases between. CDR3 length: 13 residues. The CDR3 loop reads CASSESNTGELFF. The CDR3 nucleotides read TGCGCCAGCAGCGAATCGAACACCGGGGAGCTGTTTTTT.

The chain employs TRBV5-6 and TRBJ1-2; TRBD1 aligns across 9 bases. Germline V lookup: CDR1 SGHDT, CDR2 YYEEEE. CDR3 length equals 14 residues. V shed 4 bases, J shed 3 bases, and the junction held 4 bases outside the gene matches. As DNA, the CDR3 is TGTGCCAGCAGCGGACAGGGGTTCGACTATGGCTACACCTTC. Translated, it gives CASSGQGFDYGYTF. Using reference TRBV5-6 and TRBJ1-2 for the parts outside the CDR3, the full variable domain is DAGVTQSPTHLIKTRGQQVTLRCSPKSGHDTVSWYQQALGQGPQFIFQYYEEEERQRGNFPDRFSGHQFPNYSSELNVNALLLGDSALYLCASSGQGFDYGYTFGSGTRLTVV.

In its sample, this clone was seen a few times. The CDR3 region has the DNA TGTGCCAGCAGCCCTTCTGGGGAGACCCAAGAGACCCAGTACTTC. Protein product: CASSPSGETQETQYF. The rearrangement links TRBV11-2 to TRBJ2-5, with a possible D match to TRBD2 (5 bases). The CDR3 is made up of 15 amino acids. Germline V gene data show CDR1 as SGHAT and CDR2 as FQNNGV. The V and J ends lost 5 bases and 1 base respectively, with 14 bases between them. The variable domain in full, with the rest retrieved from reference TRBV11-2 and TRBJ2-5, is EAGVAQSPRYKIIEKRQSVAFWCNPISGHATLYWYQQILGQGPKLLIQFQNNGVVDDSQLPKDRFSAERLKGVDSTLKIQPAKLEDSAVYLCASSPSGETQETQYFGPGTRLLVL.

This clone has a handful of counts. This chain connects TRBV5-1 to TRBJ2-3; D unresolved. Germline V CDR1 and CDR2: SGHRS, YFSETQ. The CDR3 spans 13 residues. The V end lost 4 bases, the J end lost 4 bases, and 10 bases lay between the germline ends. CDR3 bases: TGCGCCAGCAGCCCGAAAACGGCAGATACGCAGTATTTT. Translating gives CASSPKTADTQYF.

This clone was detected only once. The chain combines TRBV5-4 with TRBJ2-2; maybe TRBD1 (6 bases). Germline V gene lookup returns CDR1 SGHNT and CDR2 YYREEE (reference sequence). The V and J ends lost 0 bases and 5 bases respectively, with 8 bases between them. CDR3 length equals 14 residues. This CDR3 reads CASSLGTGTGELFF. CDR3 DNA: TGTGCCAGCAGCTTGGGAACAGGGACCGGGGAGCTGTTTTTT.